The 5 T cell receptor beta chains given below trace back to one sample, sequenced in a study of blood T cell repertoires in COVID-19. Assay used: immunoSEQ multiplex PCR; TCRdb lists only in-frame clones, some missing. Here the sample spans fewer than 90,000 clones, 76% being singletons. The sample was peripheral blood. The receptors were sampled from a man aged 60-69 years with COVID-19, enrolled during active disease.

Here the CDR3 reads CASSPWGSGISSYEQYF. Here the CDR3 DNA reads TGTGCCAGCAGCCCGTGGGGTAGCGGGATAAGCTCCTACGAGCAGTACTTC. The rearrangement uses TRBV9 and TRBJ2-7; 8 positions agree with TRBD2. Germline lookup yields CDR1 SGDLS and CDR2 YYNGEE. Trimming cost V 4 bases and J 0 bases; bases outside gene matches: 12. The CDR3 consists of 17 residues.

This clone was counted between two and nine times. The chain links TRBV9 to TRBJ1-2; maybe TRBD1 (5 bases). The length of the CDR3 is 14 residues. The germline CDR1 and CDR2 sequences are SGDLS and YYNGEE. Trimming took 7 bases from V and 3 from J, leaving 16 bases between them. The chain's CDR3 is CASGGGGGYYGYTF. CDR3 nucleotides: TGTGCCAGCGGAGGCGGGGGGGGATACTATGGCTACACCTTC.

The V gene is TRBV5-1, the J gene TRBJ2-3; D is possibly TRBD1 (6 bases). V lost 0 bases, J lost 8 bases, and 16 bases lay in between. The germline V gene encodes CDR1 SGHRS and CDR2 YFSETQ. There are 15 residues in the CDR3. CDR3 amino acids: CASSLGAGDERTQYF. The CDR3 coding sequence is TGCGCCAGCAGCTTGGGGGCAGGGGATGAGCGTACGCAGTATTTT.

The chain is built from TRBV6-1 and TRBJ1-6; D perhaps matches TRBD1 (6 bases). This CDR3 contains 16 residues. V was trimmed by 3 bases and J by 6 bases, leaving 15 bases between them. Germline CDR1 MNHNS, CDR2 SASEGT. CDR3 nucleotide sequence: TGTGCCAGCAGTGATTATACAGGGTATAGTAATTCACCCCTCCACTTT. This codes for CASSDYTGYSNSPLHF.

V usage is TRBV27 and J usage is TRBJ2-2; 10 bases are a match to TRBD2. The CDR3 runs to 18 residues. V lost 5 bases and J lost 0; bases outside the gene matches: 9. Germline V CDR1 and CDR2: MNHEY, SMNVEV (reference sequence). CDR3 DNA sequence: TGTGCCAGCAGTCCCCCGGGACTAGCGTACTCGAACACCGGGGAGCTGTTTTTT. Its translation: CASSPPGLAYSNTGELFF.